Listed below are T cell receptor beta chains from one sample, sequenced in a study of metastatic and nonmetastatic thyroid tumors. TCRdb reanalyzed the PCR reads via MiXCR. The sample shows 20,000 to 25,000 clones, more than 12% of them seen only once. The sequencing sample was made of tumor tissue. The receptors come from a female donor with papillary thyroid cancer or a benign thyroid nodule (not recorded which). Some clones in this sample may be carry-over from other donors' samples. Both conserved end residues are part of each CDR3. The D gene is left open where the match is weak. Clone size is stated in some rows and not others, as once, few, many or a class when expanded.

v_gene: TRBV9
d_gene: TRBD2
abundance: many
j_gene: TRBJ2-3
CDR3nt: TGTGCCAGCAGCATCAGCGGGGGGTTCACAGATACGCAGTATTTT
CDR3aa: CASSISGGFTDTQYF

v_gene: TRBV6-4
d_gene: TRBD2
abundance: few
j_gene: TRBJ2-1
CDR3nt: TGTGCCAACAGTGACTCGGGCGGGGGGGCCGCGGATGGGCAGTTCTTC
CDR3aa: CANSDSGGGAADGQFF

v_gene: TRBV5-1
d_gene: TRBD2
abundance: -
j_gene: TRBJ2-3
CDR3nt: TGCGCCAGCAGTCCGACACTAGCGGGCGGAACAGATACGCGGTATTTT
CDR3aa: CASSPTLAGGTDTRYF

v_gene: TRBV9
d_gene: -
abundance: medium-sized
j_gene: TRBJ1-1
CDR3nt: TGTGCCAGCAGCGGTTCGAACACTGAAGCTTTCTTT
CDR3aa: CASSGSNTEAFF

v_gene: TRBV24-1
d_gene: -
abundance: many
j_gene: TRBJ2-3
CDR3nt: TGTGCCACCAGTGATAGGGGACATACGCAGTATTTT
CDR3aa: CATSDRGHTQYF

v_gene: TRBV13
d_gene: -
abundance: -
j_gene: TRBJ1-1
CDR3nt: TGTGCCAACAGCATCACCGTCCTGGGGGAGGCTGAAGCTTTCTTT
CDR3aa: CANSITVLGEAEAFF

v_gene: TRBV13
d_gene: TRBD2
abundance: many
j_gene: TRBJ2-3
CDR3nt: TGTGCCAGCAGCTCCTTTTGGACTAGCGGGAGGGAGAGCACAGATACGCAGTATTTT
CDR3aa: CASSSFWTSGRESTDTQYF

v_gene: TRBV20-1
d_gene: -
abundance: many
j_gene: TRBJ2-5
CDR3nt: TGCAGTGCTAGAGGGCCCGGGGGCAATCGAGAAGAGACCCAGTACTTC
CDR3aa: CSARGPGGNREETQYF

v_gene: TRBV20-1
d_gene: TRBD1
abundance: many
j_gene: TRBJ2-2
CDR3nt: TGCAGTGCTAGAGATCTAGGGACAGGGAGAACCGGGGAGCTGTTTTTT
CDR3aa: CSARDLGTGRTGELFF

v_gene: TRBV6-4
d_gene: TRBD2
abundance: many
j_gene: TRBJ2-3
CDR3nt: TGTGCCAGCAGTGTGGCTAGCGGGAGCTCAGATACGCAGTATTTT
CDR3aa: CASSVASGSSDTQYF

v_gene: TRBV20-1
d_gene: -
abundance: many
j_gene: TRBJ1-1
CDR3nt: TGCAGTGCTAGAGGGCAGACAGGGAACACTGAAGCTTTCTTT
CDR3aa: CSARGQTGNTEAFF

v_gene: TRBV9
d_gene: TRBD1
abundance: many
j_gene: TRBJ1-1
CDR3nt: TGTGCCAGCAGCGTAGAAGCAGGGGGAAACACTGAAGCTTTCTTT
CDR3aa: CASSVEAGGNTEAFF

v_gene: TRBV20-1
d_gene: -
abundance: many
j_gene: TRBJ2-7
CDR3nt: TGCAGTGCTGTTGGGCTGGGAGTCGGTTACGAGCAGTACTTC
CDR3aa: CSAVGLGVGYEQYF

v_gene: TRBV5-1
d_gene: -
abundance: many
j_gene: TRBJ2-7
CDR3nt: TGCGCCAGCGCCCCGGTCGGGGATACCTACGAGCAGTACTTC
CDR3aa: CASAPVGDTYEQYF

v_gene: TRBV7-8
d_gene: -
abundance: many
j_gene: TRBJ1-5
CDR3nt: TGTGCCAGCAGCTTAGTCGACAGAGGCAATCAGCCCCAGCATTTT
CDR3aa: CASSLVDRGNQPQHF

v_gene: TRBV12-3/TRBV12-4
d_gene: TRBD1
abundance: -
j_gene: TRBJ2-5
CDR3nt: TGTGGGTGCAGTTTAGAACAGGGGGCGGTCGAGACCCAGTACTTC
CDR3aa: CGCSLEQGAVETQYF

v_gene: TRBV3-1
d_gene: -
abundance: medium-sized
j_gene: TRBJ2-7
CDR3nt: TGTGCCAGCAGCCAATCCCACGAGCAGTACTTC
CDR3aa: CASSQSHEQYF

v_gene: TRBV20-1
d_gene: TRBD1
abundance: many
j_gene: TRBJ2-1
CDR3nt: TGCAGTGCTTCCGGGACAGGGGGATTTGTTAATGAGCAGTTCTTC
CDR3aa: CSASGTGGFVNEQFF

v_gene: TRBV12-3/TRBV12-4
d_gene: -
abundance: many
j_gene: TRBJ1-2
CDR3nt: TGTGCCAGCAGTTTAGGCCAGGGTCACTATGGCTACACCTTC
CDR3aa: CASSLGQGHYGYTF

v_gene: TRBV30
d_gene: TRBD2
abundance: many
j_gene: TRBJ2-3
CDR3nt: TGTGCCTGGAGTGTGGCTCTAGCGGGAGGAGATACGCAGTATTTT
CDR3aa: CAWSVALAGGDTQYF

v_gene: TRBV15
d_gene: TRBD1
abundance: many
j_gene: TRBJ2-2
CDR3nt: TGTGCCACCAGCAGAGAAGGGGGCCGCGTGAACACCGGGGAGCTGTTTTTT
CDR3aa: CATSREGGRVNTGELFF

v_gene: TRBV4-1
d_gene: -
abundance: many
j_gene: TRBJ2-2
CDR3nt: TGCGCCAGCAGCCGAATGGGCGCCGGCGGGGAGCTGTTTTTT
CDR3aa: CASSRMGAGGELFF

v_gene: TRBV5-1
d_gene: -
abundance: -
j_gene: TRBJ2-7
CDR3nt: TGCGCCAGCAGATACAGGGAAGAGTGGTTTTACGAGCAGTACTTC
CDR3aa: CASRYREEWFYEQYF

v_gene: TRBV12-3/TRBV12-4
d_gene: TRBD1
abundance: many
j_gene: TRBJ2-1
CDR3nt: TGTGCCAGCACTCGACAGGGCCAGAGCTCCTACAATGAGCAGTTCTTC
CDR3aa: CASTRQGQSSYNEQFF

v_gene: TRBV20-1
d_gene: -
abundance: many
j_gene: TRBJ1-1
CDR3nt: TGCAGTGCTAGACAGGGGCTGAACACTGAAGCTTTCTTT
CDR3aa: CSARQGLNTEAFF

v_gene: TRBV19
d_gene: TRBD2
abundance: many
j_gene: TRBJ2-5
CDR3nt: TGTGCCAGTAGCGGTAGCGGGGGGTTTAAGACCCAGTACTTC
CDR3aa: CASSGSGGFKTQYF

v_gene: TRBV7-3
d_gene: TRBD2
abundance: many
j_gene: TRBJ2-7
CDR3nt: TGTGCCAGCAGCTTACGGGTTATTGGACTAGCTATATACGAGCAGTACTTC
CDR3aa: CASSLRVIGLAIYEQYF

v_gene: TRBV5-1
d_gene: TRBD2
abundance: medium-sized
j_gene: TRBJ2-3
CDR3nt: TGCGCCAGCAGCTTTTCGACTAGCGGGATCTCGGATACGCAGTATTTT
CDR3aa: CASSFSTSGISDTQYF

v_gene: TRBV15
d_gene: TRBD2
abundance: few
j_gene: TRBJ2-1
CDR3nt: TGTGCCAACGGGACTAGGGCCTACAATGAGCAGTTCTTC
CDR3aa: CANGTRAYNEQFF

v_gene: TRBV12-3/TRBV12-4
d_gene: TRBD1
abundance: many
j_gene: TRBJ2-1
CDR3nt: TGTGCCAGCAGCCAACGGGGGACAGGAAATGAGCAGTTCTTC
CDR3aa: CASSQRGTGNEQFF

v_gene: TRBV10-1
d_gene: -
abundance: few
j_gene: TRBJ2-2
CDR3nt: TGCGCCAGCGGCGTGACCGGGGAGCGGTTTTTT
CDR3aa: CASGVTGERFF

v_gene: TRBV24-1
d_gene: TRBD1
abundance: many
j_gene: TRBJ2-5
CDR3nt: TGTGCCACCAGTGATTCCCCAATGACAGGGCAAGAGACCCAGTACTTC
CDR3aa: CATSDSPMTGQETQYF

v_gene: TRBV6-1
d_gene: TRBD1
abundance: many
j_gene: TRBJ1-2
CDR3nt: TGTGCCAGCAACCCCGGACAGGGGGCGGGATATGGCTACACCTTC
CDR3aa: CASNPGQGAGYGYTF

v_gene: TRBV2
d_gene: TRBD1
abundance: many
j_gene: TRBJ2-1
CDR3nt: TGTGCCAGCAGTGGGACAGGGTCCTACAATGAGCAGTTCTTC
CDR3aa: CASSGTGSYNEQFF

v_gene: TRBV5-1
d_gene: TRBD1
abundance: many
j_gene: TRBJ1-1
CDR3nt: TGCGCCAGCAGCTCCAAATCGCACAGGGGAGCTGAAGCTTTCTTT
CDR3aa: CASSSKSHRGAEAFF